The clone carrying this TCR beta chain was counted only a few times. Its antigen is not known. TCRdb ran MiXCR on the 5' RACE reads and lists one entry per CDR3 protein. The table includes 300,000 to 400,000 distinct CDR3 sequences, about 28% detected once. The CDR3 spans 14 residues. In germline, CDR1 is DFQATT, CDR2 SNEGSKA (reference sequence). Trimming removed 4 bases from V and 8 bases from J; junction bases left unmatched: 11. Likely shared infections and vaccines: all three twin pairs were reared together. This sample was taken from a study of identical twins' blood T cells. Overall study: Some 12 libraries, six alpha and six beta, gave around 48 million reads.

Study-wide results and limits: Shared CDR3 clonotype counts tracked mainly the product of cloneset sizes.

The gene calls are TRBV20-1 and TRBJ2-1, with 7 bases fitting TRBD2. This receptor was taken from a woman aged 18 to 49 in good health. The sequencing input was PBMCs. In DNA, the CDR3 is TGCAGTGCTATACGACTAGCAGGAGGGGATGAGCAGTTCTTC. Translated, it gives CSAIRLAGGDEQFF.